The rows below give T cell receptor beta chains drawn from one sample of a study of graft-versus-host responses after intestinal transplantation. These receptors are not linked to any known antigen. Sequencing was performed with immunoSEQ multiplex PCR; in TCRdb, only in-frame clones are kept and a portion is missing. The repertoire has some 79,000 clones, less than 90% of them found once; the top ten carry under 0.4%. Sequenced here: unstimulated CD4+ T cells sorted from spleen or lymph node cells, sampled before intestinal transplant. All receptors come from a human donor who received an intestinal transplant. The conserved cysteine and the conserved F or W are not part of the CDR3 here. A row's size may be missing; if present it is once, few, many or a size class.

v_gene	j_gene	abundance	CDR3aa
TRBV15	TRBJ1-1	.	ATSRGGQGEAF
TRBV28	TRBJ1-4	.	ASSSYYQGVNEKLF
TRBV6-5	TRBJ2-7	.	ASSYGRGIAYEQY
TRBV14	TRBJ2-4	.	ASSQIAGGQNIQY
TRBV27	TRBJ2-7	once	ASRTSRTGNYEQY
TRBV6-1	TRBJ1-4	few	ASSGTGREKLF
TRBV19	TRBJ1-3	.	ASSPRHHSGNTIY
TRBV25-1	TRBJ1-1	.	ASSDTGIYTEAF
TRBV5-4	TRBJ2-3	.	ASSRPGLAPLDTQY
TRBV6-1	TRBJ1-1	.	ASSSARVRNTEAF
TRBV9	TRBJ2-3	.	ASSVGGTGFTDTQY
TRBV4-1	TRBJ2-5	.	ASSQAGDTRPETQY
TRBV4-1	TRBJ2-1	.	ASREVRGAYNEQF
TRBV4-1	TRBJ2-3	.	ASSLTGGSTDTQY